These T cell receptor beta chains were read from a single sample in a study of neoadjuvant anti-PD-1 for oral cavity cancer. The repertoire was sequenced with immunoSEQ multiplex PCR; TCRdb's copy has only in-frame clones and lacks some. The sample yields roughly 40,000 clones, 77% seen once. Specimen: PBMCs, collected after nivolumab (anti-PD-1) treatment. The origin of the receptors is a person aged 40 to 85 with oral cavity squamous cell carcinoma. CDR3s include the opening cysteine and the closing phenylalanine or tryptophan. D genes are given only for firm matches. Rows give clone size only sometimes, using once, few, many, or a class for an expanded clone.

size	D	V	J	CDR3	DNA
medium-sized	-	TRBV19	TRBJ1-1	CASSSTANTEAFF	TGTGCCAGTAGTTCGACGGCGAACACTGAAGCTTTCTTT
-	-	TRBV27	TRBJ2-2	CASSLIVGELFF	TGTGCCAGCAGTTTAATTGTCGGGGAGCTGTTTTTT
-	TRBD1	TRBV5-4	TRBJ2-1	CASSLEGTGVYNEQFF	TGTGCCAGCAGCTTGGAGGGGACAGGGGTCTACAATGAGCAGTTCTTC
-	-	TRBV5-1	TRBJ2-7	CASSLAGNEQYF	TGCGCCAGCAGCTTGGCTGGGAACGAGCAGTACTTC
-	-	TRBV27	TRBJ1-3	CASSLSPTGRSNTIYF	TGTGCCAGCAGTTTAAGCCCCACGGGCAGATCAAACACCATATATTTT
-	-	TRBV21-1	TRBJ2-7	CASSKRRKNREQYF	TGTGCCAGCAGCAAAAGAAGGAAGAACCGCGAGCAGTACTTC
-	-	TRBV6-1	TRBJ2-1	CASSGGPSSNEQFF	TGTGCCAGCAGTGGAGGCCCCTCTAGCAATGAGCAGTTCTTC
-	-	TRBV5-6	TRBJ1-6	CASSLGTGQNSPLHF	TGTGCCAGCAGCTTGGGAACAGGGCAGAATTCACCCCTCCACTTT
once	-	TRBV5-6	TRBJ2-7	CASSLEGASYEQYF	TGTGCCAGCAGCTTAGAAGGGGCGTCCTACGAGCAGTACTTC
-	-	TRBV5-4	TRBJ2-3	CASSGELSSTDTQYF	TGTGCCAGCAGCGGGGAGCTGTCTAGCACAGATACGCAGTATTTT
-	-	TRBV4-2	TRBJ2-2	CASSRWSQGSNTGELFF	TGTGCCAGCAGCCGTTGGAGCCAGGGCTCGAACACCGGGGAGCTGTTTTTT
-	-	TRBV6-6	TRBJ2-3	CASSYSRRLETDTQYF	TGTGCCAGCAGTTACTCGAGGCGACTAGAGACAGATACGCAGTATTTT
-	TRBD2	TRBV5-1	TRBJ2-1	CASSSLLAGAINEQFF	TGCGCCAGCAGCTCCCTTCTAGCGGGAGCCATCAATGAGCAGTTCTTC
-	TRBD2	TRBV6-4	TRBJ2-1	CASSLLAGGPDEQFF	TGTGCCAGCAGTCTGCTAGCGGGAGGGCCCGATGAGCAGTTCTTC
-	TRBD1	TRBV28	TRBJ1-4	CASKLPTGGEKLFF	TGTGCCAGCAAGCTACCGACAGGGGGTGAAAAACTGTTTTTT
-	TRBD2	TRBV9	TRBJ2-2	CASSALAASTGELFF	TGTGCCAGCAGCGCCCTAGCGGCCTCCACCGGGGAGCTGTTTTTT
-	-	TRBV6-5	TRBJ2-5	CASSFDSVGETQYF	TGTGCCAGCAGTTTCGACAGTGTAGGAGAGACCCAGTACTTC
-	-	TRBV9	TRBJ1-6	CASSVETRHGSPLHF	TGTGCCAGCAGCGTCGAGACTAGACATGGTTCACCCCTCCACTTT
-	TRBD1	TRBV5-6	TRBJ1-1	CASSYLGQGNTEAFF	TGTGCCAGCAGCTACCTAGGACAGGGGAACACTGAAGCTTTCTTT
-	-	TRBV5-1	TRBJ2-2	CASSLDGAGTGELFF	TGCGCCAGCAGCTTGGATGGGGCCGGTACCGGGGAGCTGTTTTTT
-	-	TRBV6-6	TRBJ1-3	CASSRTLKSGNTIYF	TGTGCCAGCTCGCGGACTCTTAAATCTGGAAACACCATATATTTT
-	-	TRBV7-3	TRBJ1-6	CASSLGNSPLHF	TGTGCCAGCAGCTTAGGGAATTCACCCCTCCACTTT